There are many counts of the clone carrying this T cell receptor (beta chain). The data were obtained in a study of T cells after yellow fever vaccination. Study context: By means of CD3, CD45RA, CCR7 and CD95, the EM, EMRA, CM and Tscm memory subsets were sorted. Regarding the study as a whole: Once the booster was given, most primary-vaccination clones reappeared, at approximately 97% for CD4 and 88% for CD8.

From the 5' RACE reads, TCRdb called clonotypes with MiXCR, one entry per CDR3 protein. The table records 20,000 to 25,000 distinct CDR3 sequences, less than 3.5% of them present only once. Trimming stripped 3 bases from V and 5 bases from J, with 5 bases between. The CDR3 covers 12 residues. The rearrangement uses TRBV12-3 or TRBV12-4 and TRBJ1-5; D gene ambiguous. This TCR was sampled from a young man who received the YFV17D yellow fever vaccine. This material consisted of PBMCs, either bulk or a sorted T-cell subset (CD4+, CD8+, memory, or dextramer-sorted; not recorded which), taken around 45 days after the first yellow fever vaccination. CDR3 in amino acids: CASSFRYQPQHF. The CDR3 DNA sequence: TGTGCCAGCAGTTTTAGGTATCAGCCCCAGCATTTT.